This TCR beta chain was obtained from a study of CD4 T cells in relation to SARS-CoV-2 and coronaviruses (dated by TCRdb to about 2021). As for the study more broadly: In the ViraFEST assay, PBMCs were cultured with antigen for approximately eleven days, after which TCR beta CDR3s were sequenced to identify clonal expansions specific to the antigen. Samples from three pre-COVID donors and the naive versus memory experiments were sequenced with the Adaptive Biotechnologies TCR-sequencing kit; other data were Illumina-based. Expansion assays from other donors in the study were sequenced with a different, Illumina-based TCR-beta assay. Shared crossreactive spike epitopes were mapped to their HLA restriction using patient-derived lymphoblastoid cell lines. The negative reference condition was either a culture with an HIV-1 Nef peptide pool or a culture with no peptide. Memory CD4+ T cell crossreactivity between SARS-CoV-2 and common cold coronavirus spike proteins was assessed at the TCR clonotype level in the study.

From a lookup of the germline V gene, CDR1 and CDR2 are KGHSH and LQKENI. Spanning cysteine to phenylalanine, the CDR3 consists of 17 amino acids. The read is trimmed to its CDR3 DNA, 51 bases read in frame from base 1. V and J are truncated by 1 base and 1 base respectively, leaving an intervening sequence of 11 bases. Library construction relied on the immunoSEQ multiplex PCR assay. From the authors' description of their analysis: Preprocessing removed nonproductive sequences and CDR3s not starting with C, not ending with F or W, or shorter than 7 amino acids. The MANAFEST web app identified antigen-specific clonotypes based on expansion compared with the reference and other culture wells. A clone counted as positive if significantly expanded in 2 of 3 replicate wells versus the reference culture at FDR below 0.05. Positive clones also required significant expansion versus all other tandem wells and an odds ratio above 5. CDR3 homology was quantified as pairwise Levenshtein distance, calculated with the stringdist R package after three terminal residues were trimmed from each end. As stored in TCRdb, this immuneACCESS dataset retains in-frame rearrangements with V and J assigned. A fraction of the clones does not appear; measured against another copy, unresolved V genes explain less than half of the discrepancy, and the remainder lacks a known reason. D and trimming come from the DNA, and the V and J calls and clone size come from that table. The sample table holds about 12,000 clones, of which less than 80% were seen once. The ten largest make up more than 6.5% of the sample.

Paper-wide results and their limitations: Because the crossreactivity analysis focused on spike protein, crossreactivity against other viral proteins was not assessed. Crossreactive clones showed significantly weaker SARS-CoV-2-driven expansion than monoreactive clones, consistent with antigenic imprinting. Memory CD4+ clonotypes crossrecognizing SARS-CoV-2 and at least one common cold coronavirus spike were found in about 61% of donors. Small numbers of patients and of tested TCRs were a limitation of the study. No donor contributed both pre-pandemic and post-infection samples, which limited tracing the source of pre-existing responses.

CD4+ T cells from unexposed donors were collected before the COVID-19 pandemic (2011-2018). After around 11 days of culture, CD4+ T cells were isolated with the EasySep CD4+ T cell isolation kit. Unexposed donor CD4+ T cells were tested for reactivity to SARS-CoV-2 S and N and four common cold coronavirus spike pools, as cell number allowed. Each well held 1.5 million to 2.5 million PBMCs cultured in IMDM containing around 5% human AB serum and roughly 10 IU/ml IL-2. Half of the culture medium was replaced with fresh IL-2-containing medium on days 3 and 7. Triplicate replicate wells were generally used for each peptide culture condition. Leukapheresis product for the unexposed donors was bought commercially. Ficoll-Paque PLUS gradient centrifugation was used to isolate PBMCs from leukapheresis product or whole blood. PBMCs were either used fresh in the expansion assay or cryopreserved at -140 degrees C. The QIAamp Micro DNA Kit was used to extract genomic DNA from the CD4+ T cells.

This clone was counted a single time. Its antigen is not yet known. Qualities for individual bases were not recorded, and no much larger clone is one base off. The chain uses TRBV18 and TRBJ2-6; the D gene assignment is ambiguous. The source of this sequence is a human donor in good health. Sequenced input: CD4+ T cells from PBMCs, cultured in vitro. The sequenced DNA: TGTGCCAGCTCACCACTCACTGCCCTATCTGGGGCCAACGTCCTGACTTTC. It encodes CASSPLTALSGANVLTF.